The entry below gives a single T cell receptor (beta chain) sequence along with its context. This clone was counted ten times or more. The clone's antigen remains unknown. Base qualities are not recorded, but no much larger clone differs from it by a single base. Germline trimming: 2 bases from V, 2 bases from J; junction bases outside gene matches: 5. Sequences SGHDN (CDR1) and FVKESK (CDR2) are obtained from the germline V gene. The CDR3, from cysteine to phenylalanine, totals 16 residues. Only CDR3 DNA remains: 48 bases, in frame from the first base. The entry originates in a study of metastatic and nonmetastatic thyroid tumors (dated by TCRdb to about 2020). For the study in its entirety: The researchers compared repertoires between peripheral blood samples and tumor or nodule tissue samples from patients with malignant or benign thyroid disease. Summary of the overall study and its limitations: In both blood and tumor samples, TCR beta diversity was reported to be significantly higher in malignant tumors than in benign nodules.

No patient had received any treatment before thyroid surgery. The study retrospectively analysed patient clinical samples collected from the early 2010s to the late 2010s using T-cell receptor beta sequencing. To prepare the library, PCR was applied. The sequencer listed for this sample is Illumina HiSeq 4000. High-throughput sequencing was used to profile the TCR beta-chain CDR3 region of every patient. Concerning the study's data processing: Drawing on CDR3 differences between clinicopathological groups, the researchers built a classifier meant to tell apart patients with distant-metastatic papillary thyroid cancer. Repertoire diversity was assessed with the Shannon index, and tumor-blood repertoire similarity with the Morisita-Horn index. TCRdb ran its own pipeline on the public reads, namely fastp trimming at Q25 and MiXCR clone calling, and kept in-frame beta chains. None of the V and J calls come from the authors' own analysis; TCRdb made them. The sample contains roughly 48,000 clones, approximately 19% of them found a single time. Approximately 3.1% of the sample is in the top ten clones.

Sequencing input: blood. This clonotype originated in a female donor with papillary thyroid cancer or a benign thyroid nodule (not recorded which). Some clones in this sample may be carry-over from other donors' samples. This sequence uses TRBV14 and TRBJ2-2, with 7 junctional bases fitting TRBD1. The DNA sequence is TGTGCCAGCAGCCAATTGACAGGGACCAACACCGGGGAGCTGTTTTTT. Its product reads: CASSQLTGTNTGELFF.